This T cell receptor (beta chain) was sequenced in a study of cytomegalovirus exposure and HLA in healthy donors. 60 Vbeta and 13 Jbeta primers were used in PCR. The repertoire was sequenced with immunoSEQ multiplex PCR; TCRdb's copy has only in-frame clones and lacks some. The repertoire holds 110,000 to 150,000 clones, more than 70% seen once, with around 2% in the top ten. J was trimmed by 0 bases and V by 10 bases; bases with no gene match: 7. Germline V gives CDR1 SNHLY, CDR2 FYNNEI. The CDR3 sequence is 15 residues long. Study-level points and caveats: Follow-up analysis later connected one missense variant in DCLRE1C with trimming of TCR beta V- and J-genes. Some TCR beta chains (about 180 of them) were listed as cytomegalovirus-associated.

About this clone: Its cognate antigen is unknown.

Sequencing was carried out using PBMCs. V is TRBV2 and J is TRBJ2-7, with 12 bases identical to TRBD1. The receptor's source is a woman in her forties in good health and CMV-seronegative. Written as DNA, the CDR3 is TGTGCCACCGGGACAGGGGGCGACCTCTCCTACGAGCAGTACTTC. Translated, it gives CATGTGGDLSYEQYF.